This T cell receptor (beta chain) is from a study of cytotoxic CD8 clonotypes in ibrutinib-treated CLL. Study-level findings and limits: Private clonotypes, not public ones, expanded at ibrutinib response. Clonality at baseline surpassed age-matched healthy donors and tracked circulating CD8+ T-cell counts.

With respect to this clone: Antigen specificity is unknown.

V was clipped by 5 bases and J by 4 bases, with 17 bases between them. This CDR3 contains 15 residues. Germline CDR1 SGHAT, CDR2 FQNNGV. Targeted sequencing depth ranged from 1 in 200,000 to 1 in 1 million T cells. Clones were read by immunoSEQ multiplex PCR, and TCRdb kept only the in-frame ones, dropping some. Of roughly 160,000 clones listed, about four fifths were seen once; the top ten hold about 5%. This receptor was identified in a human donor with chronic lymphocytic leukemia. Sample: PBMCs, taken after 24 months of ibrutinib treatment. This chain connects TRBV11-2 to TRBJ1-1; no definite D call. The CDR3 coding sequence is TGTGCCAGCAGCCCCCGTTGGAATACGGCCACTGAAGCTTTCTTT. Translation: CASSPRWNTATEAFF.